These T cell receptor beta chains were read from a single sample in a study of blood T cell repertoires in COVID-19. Repertoires were generated with immunoSEQ multiplex PCR, while TCRdb's copy carries only in-frame clones and drops some. The profile shows 300,000 to 350,000 clones, 85% to 90% of them singletons. The sequenced sample was peripheral blood. These receptors were collected from a woman in her 30s with COVID-19, enrolled during active disease. Each CDR3 is given with its conserved first and last residue. The order of the fields is D gene, J gene, clone size, V gene, CDR3 protein, CDR3 DNA. A D gene is named only where the DNA matches it firmly. Size tells how often a clone was seen (once, few, many) or the class of an expanded clone, and some rows leave it out.

TRBD2 TRBJ2-7 once TRBV10-1 CASSEREGSYEQYF TGCGCCAGCAGTGAACGGGAGGGCTCCTACGAGCAGTACTTC
- TRBJ1-4 - TRBV4-1 CASTGRGVQGEKLFF TGCGCCAGCACCGGCAGGGGTGTACAGGGTGAAAAACTGTTTTTT
- TRBJ1-4 - TRBV19 CASSYRSGAVNEKLFF TGTGCCAGTAGTTATCGGAGCGGGGCTGTGAATGAAAAACTGTTTTTT
- TRBJ2-3 few TRBV6-6 CASSLGGSGLWDTQYF TGTGCCAGCAGTTTGGGGGGTAGCGGTCTTTGGGATACGCAGTATTTT
TRBD2 TRBJ2-3 - TRBV6-5 CASRIGGGKSDTQYF TGTGCCAGCAGAATTGGGGGAGGGAAGTCAGATACGCAGTATTTT
- TRBJ1-1 - TRBV2 CASSETLLRNTEAFF TGTGCCAGCAGTGAGACACTCCTGCGAAACACTGAAGCTTTCTTT
TRBD2 TRBJ2-5 - TRBV3-1/TRBV3-2 CASSGGTSFETQYF TGTGCCAGCAGCGGGGGGACTAGCTTCGAGACCCAGTACTTC
TRBD2 TRBJ2-7 - TRBV10-3 CAISEPAGEQYEQYF TGTGCCATCAGTGAACCCGCGGGAGAACAATACGAGCAGTACTTC
TRBD2 TRBJ2-1 - TRBV7-9 CASSSVTSGAYNEQFF TGTGCCAGCAGCTCCGTAACTAGCGGGGCCTACAATGAGCAGTTCTTC
- TRBJ1-3 - TRBV11-2 CASSLTDSYSGNTIYF TGTGCCAGCAGCCTCACGGACAGCTACTCTGGAAACACCATATATTTT